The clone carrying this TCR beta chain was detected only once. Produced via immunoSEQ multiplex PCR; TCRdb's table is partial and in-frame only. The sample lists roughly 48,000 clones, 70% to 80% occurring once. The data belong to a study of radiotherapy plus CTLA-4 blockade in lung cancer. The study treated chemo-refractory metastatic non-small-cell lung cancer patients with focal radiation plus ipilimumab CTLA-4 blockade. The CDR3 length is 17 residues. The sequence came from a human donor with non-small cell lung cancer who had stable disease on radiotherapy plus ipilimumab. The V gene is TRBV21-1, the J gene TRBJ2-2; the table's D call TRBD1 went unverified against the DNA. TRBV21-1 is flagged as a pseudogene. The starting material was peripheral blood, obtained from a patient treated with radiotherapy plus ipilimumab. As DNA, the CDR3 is TGTGCCAGCAGCAATACAAACAGGGGCGCGGGCACCGGGGAGCTGTTTTTT. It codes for CASSNTNRGAGTGELFF.